This TCR beta chain was captured in a study of blood T cell repertoires in COVID-19 (dated by TCRdb to the early 2020s). With respect to the entire study: The collaborator samples originated in the United States, Italy and Spain and spanned the acute and convalescent phases of COVID-19. The repertoires were released in a freely available public database meant as a resource for research on the immune response to SARS-CoV-2. The sample metadata nearly always contained a de-identified subject ID, COVID-19 status, age in years and sex. The samples were drawn from the first 160 participants of the ongoing ImmuneRACE study and from about 1,200 subjects provided by 6 global collaborators. Where available, HLA class I and class II types were obtained from metadata supplied by the sample provider rather than from assay-based typing. Subjects who had been exposed to COVID-19, were actively infected with it, or had recovered from it provided the deeply sampled blood TCRbeta repertoires that made up the dataset. The material from the prospective study consisted of cDNA or gDNA derived from T cells, B-cell-depleted T cells, or PBMCs.

Broad study findings and their caveats: Clinical and demographic metadata were provided uncurated, with the amount varying by source and participant.

As to this clone: No antigen is known for it. Nothing much larger sits one base from this clone, and base qualities are not available.

A second Seattle source provided samples from volunteer blood donors who had recovered from COVID-19. The collaborating institutions used their own protocols to collect whole blood in K2EDTA tubes. For TCRbeta analysis, collaborators shipped samples in one of three forms: frozen whole blood, isolated PBMCs, or DNA extracted from either of those sample types. The germline V gene gives CDR1 as ENHRY and CDR2 as SYGVKD. V is cut back by 4 bases and J by 6 bases, with 10 bases in the junction unmatched. CDR3 length: 15 amino acids, cysteine to phenylalanine. CDR3 DNA is the only sequence kept; it has 45 bases, read in frame from the first base. The immunoSEQ Assay, a bias-controlled multiplex PCR, was used to amplify TCRbeta CDR3 regions from genomic DNA. Regarding the original processing steps: Nucleated cell counts per sample were estimated from amplification of reference gene primers within the assay. To quantify the absolute abundance of each unique TCRbeta CDR3 rearrangement, sequence reads were collapsed and filtered. For each sample, productive Simpson clonality was calculated as the square root of Simpson's diversity index over productive rearrangements. The table was pulled from immuneACCESS by TCRdb, which kept in-frame rearrangements only. Such tables lose some clones; where checked, under half of the loss comes from unresolved V genes, and the rest has no known cause. The V and J calls and clone size come from that table; D and trimming were worked out from the DNA. The sample contains a few hundred thousand clones, around 90% of them found a single time. The ten top clones hold 2.2% of the sample.

This TCR was recovered from a woman in her 50s who had recovered from COVID-19. The V and J genes are TRBV10-3 and TRBJ2-7; TRBD1 matches 9 bases in the middle. Sequencing was performed on peripheral blood. Here is the DNA: TGTGCCATCAGTGGACCGGGACAGGGACAGCTCGAGCAGTACTTC. The resulting protein is CAISGPGQGQLEQYF.